This T cell receptor (beta chain) comes out of a study of human T cells and chemical hapten exposure. Study-wide background: Skin of the upper inner arm, around 2 cm by around 2 cm, received 2% DPC for sensitization.

The time point: patch test 1, 2 weeks after DPC sensitization. As for treatment: therapeutic diphenylcyclopropenone sensitization with weekly scalp DPC. This clonotype was picked up a small number of times. Germline V CDR1 and CDR2: KGHDR, SFDVKD. The CDR3 is 16 amino acids. The J segment lost 4 bases and the V segment lost 1 base, leaving 6 bases of the junction unmatched. TCRdb re-called the RACE reads through MiXCR, storing one row per CDR3 protein. The sample includes about 57,000 distinct CDR3 sequences, over 7.5% of them seen just once. This sequence originates from a woman between 40 and 50 years old with alopecia areata. Some clones in this sample may be carry-over from other donors' samples. The sequencing here drew on whole blood, taken in connection with sensitization to the hapten diphenylcyclopropenone (DPC). This sequence joins TRBV24-1 and TRBJ2-5, with 9 bases identical to TRBD2. CDR3 sequence reads: CATSDFTSSGAETQYF. DNA for the CDR3: TGTGCCACCAGTGATTTTACATCTAGCGGGGCAGAGACCCAGTACTTC.